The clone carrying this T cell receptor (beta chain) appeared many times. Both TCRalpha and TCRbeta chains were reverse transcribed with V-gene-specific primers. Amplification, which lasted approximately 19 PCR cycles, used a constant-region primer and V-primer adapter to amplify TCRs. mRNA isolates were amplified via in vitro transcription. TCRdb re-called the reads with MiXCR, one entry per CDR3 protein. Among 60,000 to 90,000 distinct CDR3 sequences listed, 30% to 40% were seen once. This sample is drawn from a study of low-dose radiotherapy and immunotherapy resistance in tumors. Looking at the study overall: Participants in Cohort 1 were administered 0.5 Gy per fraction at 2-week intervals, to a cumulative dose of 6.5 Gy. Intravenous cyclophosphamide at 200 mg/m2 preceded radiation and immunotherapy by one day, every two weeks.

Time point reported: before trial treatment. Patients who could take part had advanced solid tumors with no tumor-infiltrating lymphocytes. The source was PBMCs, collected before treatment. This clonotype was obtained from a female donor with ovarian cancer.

The CDR3 DNA is TGTGCCTGGGGCCGGGGCCTTGCTAACTATGGCTACACCTTC. Protein sequence: CAWGRGLANYGYTF. The chain uses TRBV30 and TRBJ1-2; D is possibly TRBD1 (5 bases). Trimming pared 5 bases from V and 0 bases from J, leaving 13 bases between. This CDR3 region has 14 residues. Germline lookup yields CDR1 GTSNPN and CDR2 SVGIG (reference sequence).